This TCR beta chain was sequenced in a study of cytomegalovirus exposure and HLA in healthy donors. Primers for the PCR totalled 60 Vbeta and 13 Jbeta. Only in-frame clones appear in the TCRdb table, and some are missing; sequencing was by immunoSEQ multiplex PCR. The sample has approximately 110,000 clones, 73% seen once. Trimming took off 7 bases at V and 8 bases at J, with 29 bases between the two ends. CDR3 length: 17 residues. Germline CDR1 and CDR2: MNHEY and SMNVEV (reference sequence). Input material: PBMCs. The chain joins TRBV27 to TRBJ1-2, with TRBD1 as a possible D gene (6 bases). The clonotype was recovered from a woman younger than 45 in good health and CMV-seronegative. CDR3 sequence (DNA): TGTGCCAGCACCGGGATCCGCAGGGGAGAAAGATATGGCGGCTACACCTTC. It translates to CASTGIRRGERYGGYTF.